These 18 T cell receptor beta chains share one sample of origin, sequenced in a study of T cell responses to AZD1222 COVID-19 vaccine (dated by TCRdb to the early 2020s). Libraries were prepared through the immunoSEQ multiplex PCR assay. TCRdb took this table from immuneACCESS and kept in-frame rearrangements with V and J called. Such tables lack part of the clones; where checked against another copy, unresolved V genes explain under half of the gap, and the rest is unexplained. This sample lists more than 140,000 clones; about 87% were detected once. The ten largest clones capture roughly 2% of the sample. Per the publication, the time point label means: baseline before first vaccination. Specimen: peripheral blood, collected on day 0 of AZD1222 vaccination. The receptor source for this set is an adult in good health.

The genes are TRBV5-1 and TRBJ2-2; 7 bases map to TRBD1. The germline V gene encodes CDR1 SGHRS and CDR2 YFSETQ. CDR3 size: 16 residues. V lost 1 base, J lost 4 bases, and 7 bases stayed unmatched. The CDR3 nucleotides read TGCGCCAGCAGCTTGACAGGGGTCGGTAGCACCGGGGAGCTGTTTTTT. It is translated as CASSLTGVGSTGELFF.

The chain joins TRBV10-3 to TRBJ2-1, with 9 positions matching TRBD2. The V gene end was trimmed by 3 bases and the J gene end by 0 bases; junction bases not matched to a gene: 0. Germline values: CDR1 ENHRY, CDR2 SYGVKD. The CDR3 consists of 15 residues. CDR3 loop: CAISDSGGSYNEQFF. The CDR3 nucleotides are TGTGCCATCAGTGATAGCGGGGGCTCCTACAATGAGCAGTTCTTC.

The rearrangement uses TRBV11-3 and TRBJ2-7, with D perhaps assigned TRBD1 or TRBD2 (5 bases each). Germline V gene lookup returns CDR1 SGHNT and CDR2 YENEEA. Trimming removed 5 bases from V and 5 bases from J, with 13 bases in between. This CDR3 region has 13 residues. This CDR3 reads CASSPGTGDEQYF. The CDR3 DNA is TGTGCCAGCAGCCCGGGGACGGGTGACGAGCAGTACTTC.

This chain links TRBV30 with TRBJ1-5; TRBD1 matches at 8 bases. V lost 2 bases to trimming and J lost 6 bases; unmatched junction nucleotides: 12. The CDR3 spans 16 residues. The germline V gene has CDR1 GTSNPN and CDR2 SVGIG (reference sequence). Written as DNA, the CDR3 is TGTGCCTGGAGTCTTGCTGGACAGGGTAGGCTTCAGCCCCAGCATTTT. Translating gives CAWSLAGQGRLQPQHF.

The chain is built from TRBV3-1 (or the pseudogene TRBV3-2) and TRBJ2-7; no clear D gene. The germline CDR1 and CDR2 sequences are LGHDT and YNNKEL (reference sequence). V lost 1 base to trimming and J lost 4 bases, with 11 bases between them. CDR3 length equals 14 residues. CDR3 sequence reads: CASSQATLGYEQYF. In DNA, the CDR3 is TGTGCCAGCAGCCAAGCCACCCTCGGGTACGAGCAGTACTTC.

The chain uses TRBV27 and TRBJ2-7, with TRBD1 identical over 9 bases. The CDR3 runs to 17 residues. With V trimmed by 5 bases and J by 5 bases, 16 bases remained unmatched. Germline V gene sequence: CDR1 MNHEY, CDR2 SMNVEV (reference sequence). The CDR3 spells CASSPLPHRGLINEQYF. The CDR3 region has the DNA TGTGCCAGCAGTCCCCTCCCCCACAGGGGGCTTATCAACGAGCAGTACTTC.

This chain links TRBV12-5 with TRBJ2-3, with a possible D match to TRBD1 (6 bases). The CDR3 has 16 amino acids. V shed 0 bases and J shed 1 base, with 11 bases lying between them. From germline, CDR1 is LGHNT and CDR2 FRNRAP. CDR3 sequence (DNA): TGTGCTAGTGGTTTGGTACTCCACAGGGGCACAGATACGCAGTATTTT. This translates into CASGLVLHRGTDTQYF.

The CDR3 nucleotides read TGTGCCAGCAGCTTAGCACCTACAGGGGGGGAAGAGACCCAGTACTTC. Translated: CASSLAPTGGEETQYF. J is TRBJ2-5 and V is TRBV7-8, with D possibly being TRBD1 (8 bases). CDR1 is SGHVS, CDR2 FQNEAQ, per germline. Trimming removed 0 bases at V and 3 bases at J, with 14 bases between. The CDR3 totals 16 residues.

J is TRBJ2-5 and V is TRBV7-3; the match to TRBD1 covers 8 bases. Germline V gene lookup returns CDR1 SGHTA and CDR2 FQGTGA. V shed 1 base, J shed 1 base, and the junction held 5 bases outside the gene matches. The CDR3 runs 16 residues. The CDR3 DNA reads as TGTGCCAGCAGCTTAAATGGACAGGGCGGCCAAGAGACCCAGTACTTC. Its protein product is CASSLNGQGGQETQYF.

The rearrangement joins TRBV3-1 (or the pseudogene TRBV3-2) to TRBJ2-3; maybe TRBD2 (6 bases). Between the trimmed V and J ends, which lost 4 bases and 4 bases, there was a span of 21 bases. Looked up from germline, CDR1 is LGHDT and CDR2 is YNNKEL (reference sequence). The CDR3 totals 17 residues. CDR3 loop: CASSPEGRARDPDTQYF. The CDR3 nucleotides are TGTGCCAGCAGCCCGGAGGGCCGGGCCCGAGACCCAGATACGCAGTATTTT.

The gene calls are TRBV15 and TRBJ1-4; D ambiguous. Trimming cost V 1 base and J 3 bases, with 6 bases left between them. This CDR3 contains 14 residues. Germline-derived CDR1 and CDR2 are LNHNV and YYDKDF (reference sequence). The CDR3: CATSRALPNEKLFF. The CDR3, as DNA: TGTGCCACCAGCAGAGCCCTTCCTAATGAAAAACTGTTTTTT.

The chain couples TRBV6-5 to TRBJ2-5, with 8 positions matching TRBD2. The V segment lost 10 bases and the J segment 5 bases; nucleotides outside the gene matches: 12. CDR3 length: 14 amino acids. Per the germline V gene, CDR1 is MNHEY and CDR2 is SVGAGI. CDR3 nucleotide sequence: TGTGCCACCAGCCGGGGGGGTAAAGGGGAGACCCAGTACTTC. The encoded protein is CATSRGGKGETQYF.

This clone has just one count. The chain has TRBV2 and TRBJ1-4; TRBD1 matches at 9 bases. V lost 6 bases and J lost 8; bases outside the gene matches: 10. This CDR3 spans 15 amino acids. Looked up from germline, CDR1 is SNHLY and CDR2 is FYNNEI. CDR3 loop: CASRATGGGVEKLFF. CDR3 DNA sequence: TGTGCCAGCAGGGCTACAGGGGGCGGTGTGGAAAAACTGTTTTTT.

The chain uses TRBV19 and TRBJ2-3; weak D call: TRBD2 (5 bases). CDR1 is LNHDA, CDR2 SQIVND, per germline (reference sequence). V lost 4 bases, J lost 7 bases, and 21 bases lay in between. This CDR3 region has 16 residues. This CDR3 reads CASSTRTDLTYNTQYF. Written as DNA, the CDR3 is TGTGCCAGTAGTACCAGAACGGACTTGACGTACAATACGCAGTATTTT.

This chain connects TRBV27 to TRBJ2-3; TRBD1 matches at 7 bases. From germline, CDR1 is MNHEY and CDR2 SMNVEV (reference sequence). The V and J ends lost 5 bases and 9 bases, in that order; junction bases with no gene match: 5. This CDR3 region has 12 residues. CDR3 nucleotides: TGTGCCAGCAGTGTACACAGGGGAACGCAGTATTTT. It specifies CASSVHRGTQYF.

The chain joins TRBV29-1 to TRBJ2-1, with D possibly being TRBD1 (5 bases). The CDR3 spans 13 residues. Germline V gene sequence: CDR1 SQVTM, CDR2 ANQGSEA. The V and J ends lost 8 bases and 6 bases respectively, with 17 bases between them. The DNA for the CDR3 is TGCAGCTCTAAGGGGCCGCGGCCCAATGAGCAGTTCTTC. Translating it yields CSSKGPRPNEQFF.

The rearrangement uses TRBV7-9 and TRBJ1-3; TRBD1 might be the D (6 bases). From germline, CDR1 is SEHNR and CDR2 FQNEAQ (reference sequence). The length of the CDR3 is 15 residues. V dropped 4 bases and J dropped 0 bases, with 10 bases sitting between them. In nucleotides, the CDR3 is TGTGCCAGCAGCTCCGGACAGCTCTCTGGAAACACCATATATTTT. It specifies CASSSGQLSGNTIYF.

The chain is built from TRBV27 and TRBJ2-7; TRBD2 matches 7 bases. The CDR3 consists of 17 residues. Germline CDR1 and CDR2: MNHEY and SMNVEV (reference sequence). V lost 2 bases, J lost 0 bases, and 10 bases stayed unmatched. CDR3: CASSLRWGGESSYEQYF. The CDR3 DNA sequence: TGTGCCAGCAGTTTAAGGTGGGGGGGGGAGAGCTCCTACGAGCAGTACTTC.